Listed here are 27 T cell receptor beta chains from one sample, sequenced in a study of graft-versus-host responses after intestinal transplantation (dated by TCRdb to 2020 to 2022). Libraries were constructed by the immunoSEQ multiplex PCR assay. This is the immuneACCESS table as TCRdb keeps it, with only in-frame sequences that have V and J called. A part of the clones is gone; compared with another copy, unresolved V genes explain less than half, and the rest is unexplained. The sample table contains 15,000 to 20,000 clones; only one count was recorded for about two fifths of them. The ten largest clones take up about 0.99% of the sample. Read against the paper, the sample's time point label means: cells obtained before transplantation from donor or recipient. The sequencing used alloreactive CD4+ T cells from a mixed lymphocyte reaction culture, collected before intestinal transplant. Explained via the paper, the cell subset or site label denotes: CFSE-low proliferating T cells sorted from approximately 6-day pre-transplant mixed lymphocyte reaction (GvH or HvG direction). The source is a human patient who received an intestinal transplant.

This clone appeared a few times. This chain connects TRBV18 to TRBJ2-3; D gene unclear. V dropped 5 bases and J dropped 6 bases, with 6 bases sitting between them. CDR1 KGHSH and CDR2 LQKENI come from the germline V gene. The CDR3 runs 11 residues. The CDR3 reads CASSLRDTQYF. CDR3 in DNA: TGTGCCAGCTCATTAAGGGATACGCAGTATTTT. The whole variable domain, remainder taken from reference TRBV18 and TRBJ2-3, is NAGVMQNPRHLVRRRGQEARLRCSPMKGHSHVYWYRQLPEEGLKFMVYLQKENIIDESGMPKERFSAEFPKEGPSILRIQQVVRGDSAAYFCASSLRDTQYFGPGTRLTVL.

V gene TRBV27 combines with J gene TRBJ2-1, with D uncertain. Germline V gene data show CDR1 as MNHEY and CDR2 as SMNVEV (reference sequence). This CDR3 is built from 16 residues. The V gene lost 5 bases and the J gene lost 2 bases, with 16 bases spanning the gap. The CDR3 reads CASSPTGTRTYNEQFF. The DNA of the CDR3 is TGTGCCAGCAGTCCCACCGGAACACGGACCTACAATGAGCAGTTCTTC.

This clone was observed a few times. This chain links TRBV21-1 with TRBJ2-1; the table's TRBD1 call for D was not verified on the DNA. TRBV21-1 counts as a pseudogene. CDR3 size: 24 residues. The CDR3, as DNA: TGTGCCAGCAGCAAAGGGTTTTTCTCGGCCCGAATTTTGGCCGGGACAGGGGCCGAGGGAGAGCAGTTCTTC. As protein: CASSKGFFSARILAGTGAEGEQFF.

This clone was picked up a small number of times. The chain employs TRBV18 and TRBJ1-4, with 7 bases aligning to TRBD1. Trimming took 2 bases from V and 7 from J; bases not matched to a gene: 10. The CDR3 covers 16 residues. Germline CDR1 KGHSH, CDR2 LQKENI. CDR3 sequence: CASSPVTGVGGEKLFF. DNA of the CDR3: TGTGCCAGCTCACCAGTCACAGGGGTCGGTGGTGAAAAACTGTTTTTT.

The CDR3 nucleotides are TGTGCCAGCAGCCAGAACAAGCAGAGAACAGATACGCAGTATTTT. This translates into CASSQNKQRTDTQYF. The chain uses TRBV4-2 and TRBJ2-3; no clear D. V was trimmed by 3 bases and J by 3 bases, leaving 13 bases between them. Per germline, CDR1 LGHNA and CDR2 YNFKEQ. The CDR3 totals 15 residues.

The chain joins TRBV29-1 to TRBJ2-1; 9 bases map to TRBD2. The V gene end was trimmed by 4 bases and the J gene end by 6 bases; junction bases not matched to a gene: 7. Germline assignment: CDR1 SQVTM and CDR2 ANQGSEA. This CDR3 comprises 14 residues. Here the CDR3 DNA reads TGCAGCGTTGGAATGCGGGGGGGCTTCAATGAGCAGTTCTTC. It is translated as CSVGMRGGFNEQFF.

The chain links TRBV5-4 to TRBJ2-5; possible D gene TRBD2, 5 bases. The ends were cut back, 1 base at V and 9 bases at J, with 16 bases in the middle. The CDR3 extends over 14 amino acids. Germline loops: CDR1 SGHNT, CDR2 YYREEE (reference sequence). CDR3: CASSLSGPTGSQYF. CDR3 sequence (DNA): TGTGCCAGCAGCTTGTCGGGCCCCACGGGGTCCCAGTACTTC.

The V call is TRBV7-9, the J call TRBJ2-5; TRBD1 matches at 7 bases. Germline CDR1 SEHNR, CDR2 FQNEAQ (reference sequence). Trimming at V came to 5 bases and at J to 3 bases, leaving 15 bases not matched to a gene. The CDR3 is made up of 17 amino acids. The CDR3 DNA is TGTGCCAGCAGCCCGGCTTCCGGGACAGAGGGAGAAGAGACCCAGTACTTC. The encoded protein is CASSPASGTEGEETQYF. Full variable domain (outside the CDR3, taken from reference TRBV7-9 and TRBJ2-5): DTGVSQNPRHKITKRGQNVTFRCDPISEHNRLYWYRQTLGQGPEFLTYFQNEAQLEKSRLLSDRFSAERPKGSFSTLEIQRTEQGDSAMYLCASSPASGTEGEETQYFGPGTRLLVL.

This chain links TRBV7-9 with TRBJ2-5, with D hard to call. TRBJ2-7 matches the DNA end more closely, so the J call is doubtful. Germline CDR1 is SEHNR and CDR2 is FQNEAQ (reference sequence). The CDR3 has 15 residues. This CDR3 reads CASSSVGARTYEQYF. The CDR3 DNA is TGTGCCAGCAGCTCCGTCGGAGCACGAACCTACGAGCAGTACTTC.

This chain joins TRBV19 and TRBJ1-6, with TRBD1 identical over 7 bases. The J segment lost 0 bases and the V segment lost 5 bases, leaving 1 base of the junction unmatched. The CDR3 is 15 amino acids. From germline, CDR1 is LNHDA and CDR2 SQIVND (reference sequence). CDR3 sequence reads: CASSPGGSYNSPLHF. The CDR3 coding sequence is TGTGCCAGTAGTCCAGGGGGCTCCTATAATTCACCCCTCCACTTT.

This chain connects TRBV6-1 to TRBJ1-5; TRBD1 aligns across 8 bases. CDR1 and CDR2 from the germline V gene are MNHNS and SASEGT. Trimming took 1 base from V and 6 from J; bases not matched to a gene: 5. The CDR3 covers 15 residues. The CDR3 sequence is CASSEGAGGGQPQHF. DNA for the CDR3: TGTGCCAGCAGTGAAGGCGCAGGGGGCGGTCAGCCCCAGCATTTT.

The chain couples TRBV28 to TRBJ1-5, with D possibly being TRBD1 (5 bases). Deletions cut 7 bases from V and 4 bases from J, with 14 bases between. The CDR3 contains 14 residues. Germline V gene sequence: CDR1 MDHEN, CDR2 SYDVKM. The CDR3 nucleotides are TGTGCCAGCACCGCACTGGGGGATAATCAGCCCCAGCATTTT. This codes for CASTALGDNQPQHF.

The V gene is TRBV6-4, the J gene TRBJ2-1; the match to TRBD2 covers 10 bases. J lost 9 bases, V lost 3 bases, and 8 bases had no gene match. CDR1 is MRHNA, CDR2 SNTAGT, per germline. CDR3 length equals 15 residues. The CDR3 DNA follows: TGTGCCAGCAGTGATCTAGCGGGGGCCGTGGGTGAGCAGTTCTTC. It codes for CASSDLAGAVGEQFF.

By proportion, this clone is medium-sized. This chain's CDR3 is CASRVRSYEQYF. Written as DNA, the CDR3 is TGTGCCAGCAGGGTAAGGAGCTACGAGCAGTACTTC. This chain connects TRBV2 to TRBJ2-7; D is unresolved. The CDR3 totals 12 residues. Germline CDR1 is SNHLY and CDR2 is FYNNEI. Trimming removed 6 bases at V and 3 bases at J, with 9 bases between.

This clone turned up a few times. The chain employs TRBV10-1 and TRBJ2-7; no clear D gene. Per germline, CDR1 WNHNN and CDR2 SYGVQD (reference sequence). This CDR3 contains 14 residues. V lost 0 bases and J lost 0, with 6 bases in between. The CDR3, as DNA: TGCGCCAGCAGTGAGTCTCTCGCCTCCTACGAGCAGTACTTC. Amino acid sequence: CASSESLASYEQYF.

The rearrangement links TRBV5-1 to TRBJ2-3, with 12 bases lining up with TRBD2. The CDR3 totals 16 residues. CDR1 is SGHRS, CDR2 YFSETQ, per germline. The junction had 5 bases not matched to a gene; V was cut back by 4 bases and J by 2 bases. CDR3 region: CASSNGLAGSTDTQYF. CDR3 in DNA: TGCGCCAGCAGCAACGGACTAGCGGGATCCACAGATACGCAGTATTTT.

This clone rates as medium-sized. The genes are TRBV19 and TRBJ2-7; TRBD1 aligns across 9 bases. Germline V lookup: CDR1 LNHDA, CDR2 SQIVND (reference sequence). Unmatched junction bases numbered 6, after V lost 5 bases and J lost 1 base. There are 15 residues in the CDR3. The DNA for the CDR3 is TGTGCCAGTAGTGGGGACAGGGCGAAGTCCTACGAGCAGTACTTC. The encoded protein is CASSGDRAKSYEQYF. The whole variable domain, filled in from reference TRBV19 and TRBJ2-7, reads DGGITQSPKYLFRKEGQNVTLSCEQNLNHDAMYWYRQDPGQGLRLIYYSQIVNDFQKGDIAEGYSVSREKKESFPLTVTSAQKNPTAFYLCASSGDRAKSYEQYFGPGTRLTVT.

The rearrangement uses TRBV6-1 and TRBJ1-5, with a tentative D call TRBD1 (6 bases). CDR1 is MNHNS, CDR2 SASEGT, per germline. Trimming pared 3 bases from V and 6 bases from J, leaving 12 bases between. The CDR3 is 14 residues long. In DNA, the CDR3 is TGTGCCAGCAGTGACCGAGGAGGGGGTCAGCCCCAGCATTTT. This codes for CASSDRGGGQPQHF.

This clone came up a few times. In DNA, the CDR3 is TGTGCCAGCAGCAAAGTCGGGACTAGCGGGGCGGAGACCCAGTACTTC. Amino acids: CASSKVGTSGAETQYF. The chain employs TRBV21-1 and TRBJ2-5; TRBD2, as called in the table, went unchecked against the DNA. TRBV21-1 is a documented pseudogene. This CDR3 has 16 residues.

The chain recombines TRBV10-3 with TRBJ2-7; no firm D call. Germline V lookup: CDR1 ENHRY, CDR2 SYGVKD. Trimming stripped 0 bases from V and 0 bases from J, with 9 bases between. The CDR3 runs 15 residues. The CDR3 sequence: CAISESLRNSYEQYF. CDR3 coding DNA: TGTGCCATCAGTGAGTCATTGCGGAACTCCTACGAGCAGTACTTC.

This chain joins TRBV7-9 and TRBJ2-7, with D perhaps being TRBD1 or TRBD2 (5 bases each). The V end lost 5 bases, the J end lost 4 bases, and 12 bases lay between the germline ends. CDR1 and CDR2 (germline): SEHNR, FQNEAQ (reference sequence). The length of the CDR3 is 13 residues. CDR3 sequence (DNA): TGTGCCAGCAGCGAGAGGGGCCTTTACGAGCAGTACTTC. Amino acids: CASSERGLYEQYF.

The CDR3 nucleotides read TGTGCCAGCAGCTTCGGCAGAAACACCGGGGAGCTGTTTTTT. Residues: CASSFGRNTGELFF. This chain links TRBV7-9 with TRBJ2-2, with no clear D. Germline lookup yields CDR1 SEHNR and CDR2 FQNEAQ (reference sequence). V lost 3 bases to trimming and J lost 2 bases, with 7 bases between them. The CDR3 loop spans 14 amino acids.

The gene calls are TRBV29-1 and TRBJ2-7; tentatively, D is TRBD1 or TRBD2 (5 bases each). The length of the CDR3 is 11 residues. V was pared by 7 bases and J by 3 bases, with 10 bases between. In germline, CDR1 is SQVTM, CDR2 ANQGSEA. CDR3 loop: CSARDGYEQYF. The CDR3 DNA reads as TGCAGCGCCCGGGACGGCTACGAGCAGTACTTC.

The chain combines TRBV7-2 with TRBJ2-1, with D possibly TRBD2 on 5 matching bases. In germline, CDR1 is SGHTA, CDR2 FQGNSA. Trimming left V 2 bases short and J 9 bases short, with 14 bases between. The CDR3 length is 14 residues. The CDR3 sequence is CASSLPLASSEQFF. For the CDR3, the DNA is TGTGCCAGCAGCTTACCCCTGGCTAGCAGTGAGCAGTTCTTC.

The chain couples TRBV7-9 to TRBJ1-1; possibly TRBD1 for D (6 bases). Trimming left V 3 bases short and J 11 bases short, with 22 bases between. CDR1 SEHNR and CDR2 FQNEAQ come from the germline V gene (reference sequence). The CDR3 extends over 15 amino acids. The CDR3 DNA reads as TGTGCCAGCAGCTTCATAGGACAGACTTTCGGGGAGGCTTTCTTT. This sequence encodes CASSFIGQTFGEAFF.

This clone has more than one count but fewer than ten. The chain couples TRBV4-2 to TRBJ2-3, with TRBD2 identical over 12 bases. Looked up from germline, CDR1 is LGHNA and CDR2 is YNFKEQ. There are 19 residues in the CDR3. The trim removed 0 bases at V and 6 bases at J, leaving 13 bases unmatched. The CDR3 here is CASSQESQGLAGNLDTQYF. For the CDR3, the DNA is TGTGCCAGCAGCCAAGAGTCCCAAGGACTAGCGGGGAATCTGGATACGCAGTATTTT.

The CDR3 loop is CASSLETRTDTQYF. The CDR3 DNA sequence: TGTGCCAGCAGCTTAGAGACGCGCACAGATACGCAGTATTTT. The chain joins TRBV7-8 to TRBJ2-3; no clear D. V was pared by 1 base and J by 1 base, with 6 bases between. CDR3 length: 14 amino acids. Germline loops: CDR1 SGHVS, CDR2 FQNEAQ.